The 18 T cell receptor beta chains below all came from one sample that was sequenced in a study of blood T cell repertoires in COVID-19. Sequenced by immunoSEQ multiplex PCR; TCRdb stores in-frame clones only, minus some. Of about 76,000 clones listed, roughly 79% are singletons. Sequencing was carried out using peripheral blood. These receptor sequences come from a man in his 70s with acute or convalescent COVID-19.

The count of this clone is one. The chain couples TRBV27 to TRBJ2-2; TRBD1 agrees at 11 bases. The length of the CDR3 is 16 residues. In germline, CDR1 is MNHEY, CDR2 SMNVEV (reference sequence). Trimming at V came to 7 bases and at J to 4 bases, leaving 8 bases not matched to a gene. This chain's CDR3 is CASTQPGQGATGELFF. As DNA, the CDR3 is TGTGCCAGCACCCAGCCCGGACAGGGGGCCACCGGGGAGCTGTTTTTT.

This chain links TRBV3-1 (or the pseudogene TRBV3-2) with TRBJ2-1, with TRBD1 matching over 7 bases. The CDR3 is made up of 14 amino acids. CDR1 LGHDT and CDR2 YNNKEL come from the germline V gene (reference sequence). J lost 9 bases, V lost 3 bases, and 8 bases had no gene match. The CDR3 protein is CASSHGTVNGEQFF. As DNA, the CDR3 is TGTGCCAGCAGCCACGGGACAGTAAATGGTGAGCAGTTCTTC.

The chain combines TRBV24-1 with TRBJ1-1, with no clear D. Trimming took off 5 bases at V and 3 bases at J, with 9 bases between the two ends. Germline V gives CDR1 KGHDR, CDR2 SFDVKD. The CDR3 is 13 residues long. The CDR3 nucleotides are TGTGCCACCAGTGGGAGAGGTGACACTGAAGCTTTCTTT. Its translation: CATSGRGDTEAFF.

The chain employs TRBV7-2 and TRBJ2-1; 7 nucleotides match TRBD2. The CDR3 contains 13 residues. From germline, CDR1 is SGHTA and CDR2 FQGNSA. The V gene end was trimmed by 5 bases and the J gene end by 4 bases; junction bases not matched to a gene: 2. The CDR3 protein is CASSRGVYNEQFF. CDR3 nucleotides: TGTGCCAGCAGCCGGGGGGTATACAATGAGCAGTTCTTC.

The gene calls are TRBV7-9 and TRBJ2-3, with 13 positions matching TRBD2. The CDR3 is made up of 14 amino acids. Germline-derived CDR1 and CDR2 are SEHNR and FQNEAQ (reference sequence). J lost 5 bases, V lost 6 bases, and 2 bases had no gene match. CDR3 sequence: CASRGTSGVDTQYF. The DNA for the CDR3 is TGTGCCAGCAGAGGGACTAGCGGGGTAGATACGCAGTATTTT.

This sequence joins TRBV19 and TRBJ2-7; 9 bases map to TRBD1. There are 15 residues in the CDR3. The J segment lost 6 bases and the V segment lost 5 bases, leaving 11 bases of the junction unmatched. Germline CDR1 and CDR2: LNHDA and SQIVND (reference sequence). CDR3 nucleotide sequence: TGTGCCAGTAGTCGATCATTGACAGGGGGAAGCGAGCAGTACTTC. Translating gives CASSRSLTGGSEQYF.

This clone is a singleton in its sample. The chain links TRBV27 to TRBJ2-2; 11 positions match TRBD1. The trim removed 6 bases at V and 8 bases at J, leaving 11 bases unmatched. The CDR3 contains 16 residues. The germline CDR1 and CDR2 sequences are MNHEY and SMNVEV (reference sequence). Written as DNA, the CDR3 is TGTGCCAGCAGCCTCGGACAGGGGGCTTGGGGTGGGGAGCTGTTTTTT. Translating gives CASSLGQGAWGGELFF.

The gene calls are TRBV18 and TRBJ2-7; TRBD1 matches 9 bases. This CDR3 region has 15 residues. J lost 2 bases, V lost 2 bases, and 4 bases had no gene match. The germline V gene has CDR1 KGHSH and CDR2 LQKENI. The CDR3 bases are TGTGCCAGCTCACCAAGGACAGGGGACGCCTACGAGCAGTACTTC. Translated, it gives CASSPRTGDAYEQYF.

The chain uses TRBV27 and TRBJ2-5, with D maybe TRBD1 (5 bases). From germline, CDR1 is MNHEY and CDR2 SMNVEV (reference sequence). CDR3 length: 14 residues. Trimming took off 2 bases at V and 6 bases at J, with 13 bases between the two ends. The CDR3 bases are TGTGCCAGCAGTTTAGAAGGCCTGGGGCAGACCCAGTACTTC. This translates into CASSLEGLGQTQYF.

This clone was counted a single time. The V gene is TRBV11-3, the J gene TRBJ1-1; TRBD1 is a possible D gene (5 bases). V was pared by 5 bases and J by 4 bases, with 14 bases between. The V gene's germline CDR1 is SGHNT and CDR2 YENEEA. CDR3 length: 14 amino acids. The CDR3 here is CASSTGGISTEAFF. Written as DNA, the CDR3 is TGTGCCAGCAGCACTGGGGGGATAAGCACTGAAGCTTTCTTT.

The chain combines TRBV7-9 with TRBJ1-1, with D unclear. Germline V gene data show CDR1 as SEHNR and CDR2 as FQNEAQ (reference sequence). The CDR3 has 14 amino acids. V gave up 5 bases and J gave up 3 bases, with 13 bases separating them. In DNA form, the CDR3 reads TGTGCCAGCAGCCCCAGAGTCGCGGACACTGAAGCTTTCTTT. Amino acids: CASSPRVADTEAFF. The full variable domain, completed using reference TRBV7-9 and TRBJ1-1, is DTGVSQNPRHKITKRGQNVTFRCDPISEHNRLYWYRQTLGQGPEFLTYFQNEAQLEKSRLLSDRFSAERPKGSFSTLEIQRTEQGDSAMYLCASSPRVADTEAFFGQGTRLTVV.

The J gene is TRBJ2-7, the V gene TRBV14; D call uncertain. The germline gives CDR1 SGHDN, CDR2 FVKESK. CDR3 size: 11 residues. The V end lost 4 bases, the J end lost 3 bases, and 4 bases lay between the germline ends. CDR3 sequence: CASSLVYEQYF. The CDR3 region has the DNA TGTGCCAGCAGCCTCGTCTACGAGCAGTACTTC.

The rearrangement joins TRBV27 to TRBJ1-1; TRBD1 agrees at 8 bases. The CDR3 contains 15 residues. V was pared by 0 bases and J by 6 bases, with 6 bases of the junction left unmatched. Germline lookup yields CDR1 MNHEY and CDR2 SMNVEV (reference sequence). The CDR3 is CASSLSRGLGPEAFF. CDR3 DNA: TGTGCCAGCAGTTTATCCAGGGGGCTCGGACCTGAAGCTTTCTTT.

This clone has just one count. A junction boundary mismatches the germline segment, possibly from a read error. The CDR3 DNA sequence: TGTGCCAGCAGCCTAACCGACAGGGACTCAGCCTTC. Its translation is CASSLTDRDSAF. This rearrangement joins TRBV12-3 or TRBV12-4 to TRBJ1-2; TRBD1 agrees at 7 bases. The CDR3 is made up of 12 amino acids.

V and J are TRBV10-1 and TRBJ1-2; perhaps TRBD1 as D (5 bases). Germline assignment: CDR1 WNHNN and CDR2 SYGVQD (reference sequence). CDR3 size: 13 residues. The germline V and J ends were trimmed by 5 bases and 7 bases, with 14 bases remaining between them. The CDR3, as DNA: TGCGCCAGCAGTCCAGGGACTGGAGGTGGCTACACCTTC. This encodes CASSPGTGGGYTF.

The J gene is TRBJ1-2, the V gene TRBV19; 7 bases align to TRBD1. The CDR3 is 14 amino acids. The J segment lost 4 bases and the V segment lost 6 bases, leaving 8 bases of the junction unmatched. Germline assignment: CDR1 LNHDA and CDR2 SQIVND (reference sequence). CDR3 coding DNA: TGTGCCAGTAGACCCGGACAGGACCCCTATGGCTACACCTTC. Translating it yields CASRPGQDPYGYTF.

The rearrangement joins TRBV18 to TRBJ1-1; D perhaps matches TRBD1 (6 bases). The V gene's germline CDR1 is KGHSH and CDR2 LQKENI. The CDR3 extends over 15 amino acids. Deletions cut 0 bases from V and 1 base from J, with 9 bases between. The CDR3 sequence: CASSPPVRGNTEAFF. CDR3 coding DNA: TGTGCCAGCTCACCACCAGTCAGGGGGAACACTGAAGCTTTCTTT.

V gene TRBV10-3 combines with J gene TRBJ2-3; the D is unclear. This CDR3 is 12 amino acids long. V lost 4 bases and J lost 7, with 9 bases in between. Germline CDR1 reads ENHRY; CDR2 reads SYGVKD. The CDR3 sequence: CAISGEENTQYF. CDR3 in DNA: TGTGCCATCAGTGGCGAGGAGAATACGCAGTATTTT.